This TCR beta chain was found in a study of response to subunit inactivated influenza vaccine. In germline, CDR1 is SGHRS, CDR2 YFSETQ. Between the trimmed V and J ends, which lost 4 bases and 1 base, there was a span of 11 bases. The CDR3 loop spans 14 amino acids. Regarding the study as a whole: Each seasonal influenza vaccination, the authors suggested, recruits few new T cells.

To note about this clonotype: Its antigen is unidentified.

TCRdb analysed the RT-PCR reads with MiXCR anew, one entry per CDR3 protein. Among more than 400,000 distinct CDR3 sequences listed, approximately 7.7% were seen once. The sequences come from PBMCs from blood, collected approximately 25 months after vaccination. V and J are TRBV5-1 and TRBJ2-5; D gene unclear. This TCR came from a man in his fifties or sixties who received an inactivated influenza vaccine. The chain's CDR3 is CASSPHGPQETQYF. The CDR3 DNA follows: TGCGCCAGCAGCCCGCACGGACCCCAAGAGACCCAGTACTTC.